These T cell receptor beta chains were read from a single sample in a study of molecular identifiers for immune sequencing clone quantification. TCRdb re-derived calls from the PCR reads in MiXCR, one entry per CDR3 protein. The repertoire has 85,000 to 100,000 distinct CDR3 sequences, 21% of them found once; the top ten carry around 1.1%. Sequencing was done on a sample of naive CD8+ T cells from blood, with Jurkat cell RNA spiked in. The receptors come from a human donor in good health. Some libraries in this study had Jurkat cell RNA spiked in. Each CDR3 is given with its conserved first and last residue. The order of the fields is D gene, V gene, clone size, J gene, CDR3 DNA, CDR3 protein. The D gene is left open where the match is weak. Some rows mark clone size as missing; the rest say once, few, many or name a class of expanded clone.

d_call: -
v_call: TRBV7-9
clone_size: -
j_call: TRBJ2-7
cdr3_nt: TGTGCCAGCAGCTTACGTGGAGGGGGCTTCATCTACGAGCAGTACTTC
cdr3_aa: CASSLRGGGFIYEQYF

d_call: TRBD1
v_call: TRBV24-1
clone_size: once
j_call: TRBJ2-3
cdr3_nt: TGTGCCACCAGCCAGGGACAGTCTAGCACAGATACGCAGTATTTT
cdr3_aa: CATSQGQSSTDTQYF

d_call: -
v_call: TRBV29-1
clone_size: few
j_call: TRBJ1-1
cdr3_nt: TGCAGCGCCTTGGTGGGGGAGGCTTTCTTT
cdr3_aa: CSALVGEAFF

d_call: TRBD1
v_call: TRBV5-6
clone_size: -
j_call: TRBJ1-2
cdr3_nt: TGTGCCAGCAGCTTGTGGGGACAGGCGCAAACTAACTATGGCTACACCTTC
cdr3_aa: CASSLWGQAQTNYGYTF

d_call: TRBD2
v_call: TRBV19
clone_size: once
j_call: TRBJ2-7
cdr3_nt: TGTGCCAGTAGTCATACTAGCGAATCCTACGAGCAGTACTTC
cdr3_aa: CASSHTSESYEQYF

d_call: TRBD2
v_call: TRBV20-1
clone_size: many
j_call: TRBJ2-7
cdr3_nt: TGCAGTGCTAGGCCCGACCGGGACTACTCCTACGAGCAGTACTTC
cdr3_aa: CSARPDRDYSYEQYF

d_call: -
v_call: TRBV3-1
clone_size: many
j_call: TRBJ2-3
cdr3_nt: TGTGCCAGCAGCCATGGTTCAGATACGCAGTATTTT
cdr3_aa: CASSHGSDTQYF

d_call: -
v_call: TRBV28
clone_size: -
j_call: TRBJ2-6
cdr3_nt: TGTGCCAGCTTACAGGGTCTCCCTGGGGCCAACGTCCTGACTTTC
cdr3_aa: CASLQGLPGANVLTF

d_call: -
v_call: TRBV28
clone_size: many
j_call: TRBJ2-2
cdr3_nt: TGTGCCAGCAGTCGCGAGGAGGCGGGATCCTACACCGGGGAGCTGTTTTTT
cdr3_aa: CASSREEAGSYTGELFF

d_call: -
v_call: TRBV5-1
clone_size: many
j_call: TRBJ2-1
cdr3_nt: TGCGCCAGCAGCTTTTATTACAATGAGCAGTTCTTC
cdr3_aa: CASSFYYNEQFF

d_call: -
v_call: TRBV5-5
clone_size: -
j_call: TRBJ2-1
cdr3_nt: TGTGCCAGCAGCTCTAGACCCATAACCTACAATGAGCAGTTCTTC
cdr3_aa: CASSSRPITYNEQFF

d_call: -
v_call: TRBV18
clone_size: many
j_call: TRBJ2-1
cdr3_nt: TGTGCCAGCTCACCGGCTGACAGTCCCTACAATGAGCAGTTCTTC
cdr3_aa: CASSPADSPYNEQFF

d_call: TRBD2
v_call: TRBV11-2
clone_size: -
j_call: TRBJ2-1
cdr3_nt: TGTGCCAGCAGACCGAGCGGGAGTTCCTACAATGAGCAGTTCTTC
cdr3_aa: CASRPSGSSYNEQFF

d_call: -
v_call: TRBV12-3/TRBV12-4
clone_size: -
j_call: TRBJ2-1
cdr3_nt: TGTGCCAGCAGTTTAGAGCGTAGCAATGAGCAGTCCTTC
cdr3_aa: CASSLERSNEQSF

d_call: -
v_call: TRBV19
clone_size: few
j_call: TRBJ2-1
cdr3_nt: TGTGCCAGTAGTATCGCTTTGGCCGATGAGCAGTTCTTC
cdr3_aa: CASSIALADEQFF

d_call: -
v_call: TRBV12-3/TRBV12-4
clone_size: -
j_call: TRBJ2-2
cdr3_nt: TGTGCCAGCAGTTTTTCGGAGGCCAGGGGATCCGGGGAGCTGTTTTTT
cdr3_aa: CASSFSEARGSGELFF

d_call: -
v_call: TRBV5-3
clone_size: few
j_call: TRBJ2-7
cdr3_nt: TGTGCCAGAAGCTGCGACTCCTACGAGCAGTACTTC
cdr3_aa: CARSCDSYEQYF

d_call: TRBD2
v_call: TRBV7-2
clone_size: many
j_call: TRBJ2-1
cdr3_nt: TGTGCCAGCAGCTTAGTAACTAGCGGGAGCGATGAGCAGTTCTTC
cdr3_aa: CASSLVTSGSDEQFF

d_call: TRBD1
v_call: TRBV2
clone_size: few
j_call: TRBJ1-2
cdr3_nt: TGTGCCAGCAGTGGGACAGGGGGCCTCTATGGCTACACCTTC
cdr3_aa: CASSGTGGLYGYTF

d_call: -
v_call: TRBV13
clone_size: -
j_call: TRBJ2-7
cdr3_nt: TGTGCCAGCAGCTCAACCTCGGCGGGGGCCGCCGACGAGCAGTACTTC
cdr3_aa: CASSSTSAGAADEQYF

d_call: TRBD1
v_call: TRBV4-3
clone_size: many
j_call: TRBJ2-1
cdr3_nt: TGCGCCAGCAGCCAAGTCACGCAGGGGGTCAATGAGCAGTTCTTC
cdr3_aa: CASSQVTQGVNEQFF

d_call: -
v_call: TRBV6-2/TRBV6-3
clone_size: many
j_call: TRBJ1-1
cdr3_nt: TGTGCCAGCAGTTACTCGGTGAACACTGAAGCTTTCTTT
cdr3_aa: CASSYSVNTEAFF